Below are 8 T cell receptor beta chains sequenced from a single sample in a study of CD8 T cells in ankylosing spondylitis. TCRdb reprocessed the 5' RACE reads via MiXCR and lists one record per CDR3 protein. The sample contains about 27,000 distinct CDR3 sequences, roughly 7.9% of which appear only once. The sequencing sample was made of blood. These receptors were obtained from a male donor with ankylosing spondylitis or in good health (not recorded which).

The chain uses TRBV24-1 and TRBJ2-2; 7 bases are a match to TRBD2. CDR1 is KGHDR and CDR2 is SFDVKD in the germline V gene. The length of the CDR3 is 12 residues. Trimming removed 7 bases from V and 6 bases from J; junction bases left unmatched: 1. CDR3 in amino acids: CATSRGAGELFF. The CDR3 region has the DNA TGTGCCACCAGCCGGGGGGCCGGGGAGCTGTTTTTT.

The chain joins TRBV7-3 to TRBJ2-2; no clear D gene. Germline lookup yields CDR1 SGHTA and CDR2 FQGTGA. The length of the CDR3 is 13 residues. V shed 6 bases and J shed 4 bases, with 9 bases lying between them. CDR3 loop: CASSLSGTGELFF. CDR3 in DNA: TGTGCCAGCAGTTTATCTGGCACCGGGGAGCTGTTTTTT.

This clonotype was counted between two and nine times. The chain employs TRBV7-2 and TRBJ2-7; D unclear. The length of the CDR3 is 12 residues. The germline gives CDR1 SGHTA, CDR2 FQGNSA. Trimming removed 5 bases from V and 3 bases from J, with 8 bases in between. This CDR3 is CASSLDLYEQYF. For the CDR3, the DNA is TGTGCCAGCAGCCTGGATCTCTACGAGCAGTACTTC.

This clonotype was counted only a few times. The CDR3 DNA is TGTGCCAGCAGCCCCCGGGACAGAGGGTACACTGAAGCTTTCTTT. This gives the protein CASSPRDRGYTEAFF. The chain joins TRBV7-2 to TRBJ1-1, with 7 bases matching TRBD1. CDR1 and CDR2 from the germline V gene are SGHTA and FQGNSA. The V and J ends lost 5 bases and 3 bases, in that order; junction bases with no gene match: 9. This CDR3 has 15 amino acids.

This clonotype has just a few counts. The gene calls are TRBV29-1 and TRBJ2-2, with 9 bases aligning to TRBD1. V was pared by 4 bases and J by 7 bases, with 7 bases of the junction left unmatched. CDR1 SQVTM and CDR2 ANQGSEA come from the germline V gene. This CDR3 is built from 14 residues. In nucleotides, the CDR3 is TGCAGCGTTGCAAGAACGACAGGGGGCGGGGAGCTGTTTTTT. It is translated as CSVARTTGGGELFF.

V is TRBV20-1 and J is TRBJ1-4; possibly TRBD1 for D (5 bases). The CDR3 extends over 12 amino acids. V dropped 3 bases and J dropped 12 bases, with 14 bases sitting between them. CDR1 is DFQATT and CDR2 is SNEGSKA in the germline V gene (reference sequence). The CDR3 region is CSARRTGGELFF. The CDR3 DNA reads as TGCAGTGCTAGGAGGACGGGGGGGGAACTGTTTTTT.

The rearrangement links TRBV5-6 to TRBJ2-3; no clear D gene. Germline V gives CDR1 SGHDT, CDR2 YYEEEE. V lost 2 bases to trimming and J lost 2 bases, with 9 bases between them. The CDR3 loop spans 14 amino acids. The CDR3 coding sequence is TGTGCCAGCAGCTTAGGGTCCGACACAGATACGCAGTATTTT. Encoded protein: CASSLGSDTDTQYF. Together with reference TRBV5-6 and TRBJ2-3, the CDR3 gives the full variable domain: DAGVTQSPTHLIKTRGQQVTLRCSPKSGHDTVSWYQQALGQGPQFIFQYYEEEERQRGNFPDRFSGHQFPNYSSELNVNALLLGDSALYLCASSLGSDTDTQYFGPGTRLTVL.

The sample holds a few counts of this clonotype. The chain has TRBV15 and TRBJ2-5, with 10 bases that match TRBD1. With V trimmed by 5 bases and J by 9 bases, 9 bases remained unmatched. Per germline, CDR1 LNHNV and CDR2 YYDKDF (reference sequence). The CDR3 spans 14 residues. The CDR3 spells CATSDRDRGSAQYF. For the CDR3, the DNA is TGTGCCACCAGCGACCGGGACAGGGGATCGGCCCAGTACTTC.